This T cell receptor beta chain was captured by sequencing in a study of cytomegalovirus exposure and HLA in healthy donors. Notes on the study in general: Rare sequences made up most TCRs, while some public TCRs were found in many donors. Most of the TCR beta V segments (in an earlier analysis) were productive either about 87% or about 30% of the time.

This clone showed up just a few times. Its antigen remains unknown. Germline V gene lookup returns CDR1 LGHNA and CDR2 YNFKEQ. After removal of 3 bases from V and 1 base from J, the junction contained 5 bases not matched to a gene. The CDR3 covers 16 residues. Primers included in the PCR were 60 Vbeta and 13 Jbeta primers. Generated by immunoSEQ multiplex PCR, the TCRdb table keeps only in-frame clones and is missing some. This sample has roughly 23,000 clones, with roughly 80% found just once. The chain carries TRBV4-2 and TRBJ2-2, with 7 bases matching TRBD2. Material: PBMCs. This sequence was found in a man aged 60-69 years in good health and CMV-seronegative. The CDR3 sequence: CASSQASSGNTGELFF. CDR3 DNA sequence: TGTGCCAGCAGCCAGGCTTCTAGCGGGAACACCGGGGAGCTGTTTTTT.